A selection of T cell receptor beta chains follows, all from one sample in a study of cytomegalovirus exposure and HLA in healthy donors. Only in-frame clones appear in the TCRdb table, and some are missing; sequencing was by immunoSEQ multiplex PCR. The table records about 270,000 clones, 65% to 85% of them present only once. The material sequenced was PBMCs. The receptors derive from a female donor in good health and CMV-seronegative. CDR3s include the opening cysteine and the closing phenylalanine or tryptophan. D genes are given only for firm matches. Clone size is given for some rows only: seen once, a few or many times, or a class if the clone is expanded.

CDR3 length	V gene	J gene	D gene	clone size	CDR3 protein	CDR3 DNA
15	TRBV28	TRBJ1-3	NA	NA	CASSAGGDNGNTIYF	TGTGCCAGCAGTGCAGGTGGGGACAATGGAAACACCATATATTTT
16	TRBV11-2	TRBJ2-7	NA	NA	CASSSPIGALLYEQYF	TGTGCCAGCAGCTCCCCCATAGGGGCCCTTCTCTACGAGCAGTACTTC
15	TRBV5-1	TRBJ2-1	TRBD1	NA	CASSPRDSGDNEQFF	TGCGCCAGCAGCCCCCGGGACAGTGGGGACAATGAGCAGTTCTTC
12	TRBV28	TRBJ2-3	NA	NA	CASSLGQNTQYF	TGTGCCAGCAGCCTTGGGCAAAATACGCAGTATTTT
17	TRBV6-1	TRBJ2-2	TRBD2	NA	CASSAAGGGVMGGELFF	TGTGCCAGCAGTGCAGCGGGAGGGGGTGTCATGGGCGGGGAGCTGTTTTTT
18	TRBV5-1	TRBJ2-3	TRBD1	NA	CASSLVPNRDRDQDTQYF	TGCGCCAGCAGCTTGGTACCCAATAGGGACAGGGATCAAGATACGCAGTATTTT
16	TRBV13	TRBJ2-2	NA	NA	CASSLWERRNTGELFF	TGTGCCAGCAGCTTATGGGAGCGGAGGAACACCGGGGAGCTGTTTTTT
20	TRBV6-1	TRBJ1-3	NA	NA	CASSERLSRSGRISGNTIYF	TGTGCCAGCAGTGAAAGGTTAAGTAGGTCAGGGCGGATTTCTGGAAACACCATATATTTT
14	TRBV7-8	TRBJ2-7	NA	few	CASSLARAYYEQYF	TGTGCCAGCAGCTTAGCGAGGGCATACTACGAGCAGTACTTC
15	TRBV28	TRBJ2-7	TRBD2	few	CASSFSSGRRGEQYF	TGTGCCAGCAGTTTCTCTAGCGGGAGGCGTGGGGAGCAGTACTTC
16	TRBV2	TRBJ2-3	TRBD2	NA	CASSPGLADRTDTQYF	TGTGCCAGCAGTCCGGGACTAGCGGACCGCACAGATACGCAGTATTTT
14	TRBV5-1	TRBJ1-1	NA	NA	CASSLLTGIAEAFF	TGCGCCAGCAGCTTACTCACAGGGATAGCTGAAGCTTTCTTT
14	TRBV6-4	TRBJ2-3	TRBD2	NA	CASSDERESDTQYF	TGTGCCAGCAGTGATGAGCGGGAGTCAGATACGCAGTATTTT
14	TRBV15	TRBJ2-1	NA	NA	CATSRDGPENEQFF	TGTGCCACCAGCAGAGATGGTCCCGAGAATGAGCAGTTCTTC
12	TRBV29-1	TRBJ1-1	TRBD1	NA	CSGGTANTEAFF	TGCAGCGGTGGGACAGCGAACACTGAAGCTTTCTTT
13	TRBV28	TRBJ2-7	NA	NA	CASSIPGVYEQYF	TGTGCCAGCAGTATTCCAGGGGTCTACGAGCAGTACTTC
14	TRBV15	TRBJ2-5	NA	NA	CATSSTGIRETQYF	TGTGCCACCAGCAGCACAGGGATTCGGGAGACCCAGTACTTC
17	TRBV28	TRBJ2-5	TRBD1	NA	CASSSISPGTGGETQYF	TGTGCCAGCAGTTCCATCTCGCCCGGGACAGGGGGAGAGACCCAGTACTTC
15	TRBV6-5	TRBJ1-3	NA	NA	CASRRGLASGNTIYF	TGTGCCAGCAGACGCGGACTGGCCTCTGGAAACACCATATATTTT
13	TRBV5-1	TRBJ2-2	NA	NA	CASSLDNSGELFF	TGCGCCAGCAGCTTGGATAACTCCGGGGAGCTGTTTTTT
18	TRBV11-3	TRBJ2-1	NA	NA	CASSRTSGPGSSYNEQFF	TGTGCCAGCAGCCGCACTAGTGGTCCGGGGAGCTCCTACAATGAGCAGTTCTTC
14	TRBV12-5	TRBJ2-2	NA	NA	CASGQGMGTGELFF	TGTGCTAGTGGTCAGGGAATGGGCACCGGGGAGCTGTTTTTT
16	TRBV25-1	TRBJ2-7	TRBD1	few	CASSAWGDRALYEQYF	TGTGCCAGCAGCGCCTGGGGGGACAGGGCCCTCTACGAGCAGTACTTC
14	TRBV5-1	TRBJ2-1	TRBD2	NA	CASSGTSGYNEQFF	TGCGCCAGCTCCGGGACTAGCGGCTACAATGAGCAGTTCTTC
14	TRBV5-1	TRBJ2-7	NA	few	CASSLARIPYEQYF	TGCGCCAGCAGCTTAGCCCGCATACCCTACGAGCAGTACTTC
13	TRBV11-3	TRBJ1-3	NA	NA	CASSPDPGNTIYF	TGTGCCAGCAGCCCAGATCCTGGAAACACCATATATTTT
14	TRBV28	TRBJ1-1	NA	NA	CASSSRTDWAEAFF	TGTGCCAGCAGTTCGAGAACGGACTGGGCTGAAGCTTTCTTT
18	TRBV14	TRBJ2-1	TRBD1	NA	CASREARTGGEDFNEQFF	TGTGCCAGCAGGGAGGCCCGGACAGGGGGCGAGGATTTCAATGAGCAGTTCTTC
12	TRBV27	TRBJ1-3	NA	few	CASTNSGNTIYF	TGTGCCAGCACCAATTCTGGAAACACCATATATTTT